This TCR beta chain comes out of a study of T-cell reconstitution after alpha-beta-depleted transplantation in children. Notes on the study in general: Newly generated T cells supplied most T-cell counts and diversity one year post-transplant. Reportedly, alpha-beta T cells present about two months post-transplant originated from several hundred expanded clones of graft origin. After transplant, high TCRbeta diversity at day 60 in some patients arose from surviving recipient T cells and thymic progenitors.

Unique molecular identifiers tagged the TCRbeta library. Each CDR3 protein is one row after TCRdb ran MiXCR on the PCR reads. The sample carries hundreds of thousands of distinct CDR3 sequences, approximately 12% recorded once. On this clonotype itself: Its antigen is undetermined.

Trimming removed 1 base from V and 3 bases from J, with 17 bases in between. This CDR3 has 17 amino acids. The source of this sequence is a male patient younger than 18 who had a stem cell transplant for acute myeloid leukemia, so the T cells may come from the graft donor. The V call is TRBV12-3 or TRBV12-4, the J call TRBJ2-3, with D maybe TRBD2 (6 bases). The sequences come from PBMCs, mostly from graft donor cells, collected 360 days after TCRalphabeta/CD19-depleted stem cell transplant. The CDR3 nucleotides are TGTGCCAGCAGTTTAGGTACTAGCCCCCAGGTGACAGATACGCAGTATTTT. Translating it yields CASSLGTSPQVTDTQYF.